The present TCR beta chain was sequenced within a study of T-cell reconstitution after alpha-beta-depleted transplantation in children. Findings and caveats of the study: It was surviving recipient T cells and thymic progenitors that gave some patients high TCRbeta diversity at day 60. After one year, T-cell counts and TCRbeta diversity mostly came from new T cells. Alpha-beta T cells present about two months after transplant were reported to originate from several hundred expanded graft clones.

Germline loops: CDR1 SEHNR, CDR2 FQNEAQ (reference sequence). Trimming shortened V by 1 base and J by 3 bases, and 13 bases separated the two germline ends. The CDR3 length is 15 residues. As for this clonotype: Its target is not known.

TCRbeta library preparation incorporated unique molecular identifiers. TCRdb recomputed calls from the PCR reads with MiXCR, one row per CDR3 protein. This table holds 800,000 to 1,000,000 distinct CDR3 sequences, 25% to 30% found once. The TCR sequence derives from a boy under two years old who had a stem cell transplant for SCID, so the T cells may come from the graft donor. This specimen consisted of PBMCs, mostly from graft donor cells, obtained 360 days after TCRalphabeta/CD19-depleted stem cell transplant. The gene calls are TRBV7-9 and TRBJ2-7, with D possibly matching TRBD1 (6 bases). The CDR3 bases are TGTGCCAGCAGCTTAGGGACAGCCAGGATCTACGAGCAGTACTTC. It yields the protein CASSLGTARIYEQYF.